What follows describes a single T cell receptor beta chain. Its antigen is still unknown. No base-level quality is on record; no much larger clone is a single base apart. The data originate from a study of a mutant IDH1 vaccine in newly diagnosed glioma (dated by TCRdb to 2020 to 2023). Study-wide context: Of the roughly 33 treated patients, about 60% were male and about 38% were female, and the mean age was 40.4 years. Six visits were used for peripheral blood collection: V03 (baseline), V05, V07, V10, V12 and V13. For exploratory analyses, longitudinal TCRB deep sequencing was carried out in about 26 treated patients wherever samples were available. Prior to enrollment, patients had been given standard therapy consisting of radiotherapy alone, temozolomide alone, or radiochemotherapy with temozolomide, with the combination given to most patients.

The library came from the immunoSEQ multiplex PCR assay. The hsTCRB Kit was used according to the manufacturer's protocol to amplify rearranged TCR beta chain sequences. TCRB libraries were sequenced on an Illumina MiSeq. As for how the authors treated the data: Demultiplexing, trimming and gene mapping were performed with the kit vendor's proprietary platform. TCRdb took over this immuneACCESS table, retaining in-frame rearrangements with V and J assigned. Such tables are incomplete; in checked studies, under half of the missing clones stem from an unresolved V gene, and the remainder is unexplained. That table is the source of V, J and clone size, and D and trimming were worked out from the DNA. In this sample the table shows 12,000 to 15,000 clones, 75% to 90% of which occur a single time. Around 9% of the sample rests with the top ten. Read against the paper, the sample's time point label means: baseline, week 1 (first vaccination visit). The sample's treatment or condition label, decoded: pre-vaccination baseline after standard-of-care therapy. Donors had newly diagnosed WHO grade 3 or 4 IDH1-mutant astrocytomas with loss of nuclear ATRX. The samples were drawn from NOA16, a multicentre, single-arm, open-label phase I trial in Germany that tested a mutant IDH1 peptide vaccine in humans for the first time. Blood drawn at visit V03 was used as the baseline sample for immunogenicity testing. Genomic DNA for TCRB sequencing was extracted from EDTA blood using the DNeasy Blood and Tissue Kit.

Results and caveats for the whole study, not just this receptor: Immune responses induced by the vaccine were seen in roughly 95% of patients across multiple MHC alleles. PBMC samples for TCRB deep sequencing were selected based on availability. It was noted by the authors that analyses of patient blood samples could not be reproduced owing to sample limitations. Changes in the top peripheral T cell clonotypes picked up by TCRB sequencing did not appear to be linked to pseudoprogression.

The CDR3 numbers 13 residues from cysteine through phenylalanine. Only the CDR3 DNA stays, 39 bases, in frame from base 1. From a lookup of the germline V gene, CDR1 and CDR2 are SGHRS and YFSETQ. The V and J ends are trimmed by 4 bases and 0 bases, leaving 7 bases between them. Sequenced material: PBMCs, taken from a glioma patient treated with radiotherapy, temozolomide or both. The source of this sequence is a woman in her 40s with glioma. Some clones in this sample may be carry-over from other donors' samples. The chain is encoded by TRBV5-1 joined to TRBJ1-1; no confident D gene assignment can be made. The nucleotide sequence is TGCGCCAGCAGCCCCGACCTGAACACTGAAGCTTTCTTT. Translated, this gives CASSPDLNTEAFF.